This T cell receptor beta chain was captured in a study of T cell responses to AZD1222 COVID-19 vaccine. Assay used: immunoSEQ multiplex PCR; TCRdb lists only in-frame clones, some missing. The top ten clones hold 2% to 2.5% of a sample with about 120,000 clones, roughly 92% of them seen once. The CDR3 totals 12 residues. In germline, CDR1 is SGHNT, CDR2 YENEEA. V was trimmed by 5 bases and J by 6 bases, leaving 11 bases between them. J is TRBJ2-7 and V is TRBV11-3; D is perhaps TRBD2 (5 bases). This sequence was found in an adult who received the AZD1222 COVID-19 vaccine. The material sequenced was peripheral blood, taken 28 days after the second AZD1222 dose. CDR3 sequence (DNA): TGTGCCAGCAGCCGTGACGGACTCGAGCAGTACTTC. It is translated as CASSRDGLEQYF.